This T cell receptor (beta chain) originates from a study of PD-L1 blockade in urothelial cancer. Time point in this sample: peripheral blood 6 weeks after treatment start. Patients were diagnosed with urothelial carcinoma, either locally advanced or metastatic. Germline CDR1 reads KGHSH; CDR2 reads LQKENI. Trimming at V came to 3 bases and at J to 7 bases, leaving 8 bases not matched to a gene. The CDR3 spans 14 residues. Profiling relied on immunoSEQ multiplex PCR, and the TCRdb table lists in-frame clones only, not all of them. The data show around 110,000 clones, around 89% seen once. The gene calls are TRBV18 and TRBJ2-7, with 8 nucleotides matching TRBD2. Sequenced material: PBMCs, taken around atezolizumab (anti-PD-L1) treatment. This sequence originates from a man aged 55 to 70 with urothelial cancer. CDR3 nucleotides: TGTGCCAGCTCACCTGACGGACTAGCCTTTGAGCAGTACTTC. It encodes CASSPDGLAFEQYF.